What follows describes a single T cell receptor (beta chain). Its antigen remains undetermined. Qualities for individual bases were not recorded, and no much larger clone is one base off. The sample originates from a study of monozygotic twins with cystic fibrosis (dated by TCRdb to the early 2020s). General notes on the study: Barcoded libraries were made from 2.5 to 3 micrograms of fragmented DNA using approximately 14 PCR cycles. On the day of blood sampling, twins were ranked among 1,060 cohort participants for weight-for-height and for FEVPerc (FEV1 disease centile). Data for three of the twin pairs had already been reported earlier in a different context. To assess genetic influence on V and J gene usage, the study compared TCR beta repertoires within and across 16 monozygotic twin pairs with cystic fibrosis. The cohort comprised ten female and six male twin pairs aged roughly 2.0 to 36.4 years, median about 9.3 years, mostly children and adolescents. On the study overall, not on this receptor specifically: V gene usage was most similar to the co-twin in 13 of 16 pairs, and J usage was most similar to the co-twin in 8 of 16 pairs, which suggests genetic constraints. Simpson clonality was generally low (median around 0.01), which suggests a naive-dominated repertoire, and clonality was higher in the most severely affected patients. No association turned up between shared CDR3 numbers and age, concordance or disease severity, and the cohort was small. Monozygotic CF twin pairs shared significantly more nucleotide-identical clonotypes within each pair than unrelated CF individuals shared with one another (P = 0.000026, Mann-Whitney).

Unmatched junction bases come to 3, with V trimmed by 4 bases and J by 2 bases. Measured from the cysteine to the phenylalanine, the CDR3 is 15 residues long. Solely the CDR3 DNA is kept, with 45 bases framed from the first base. The germline V gene (reference sequence) provides CDR1 LNHDA and CDR2 SQIVND. TCR beta CDR3 regions were amplified by multiplex PCR using the immunoSEQ immune profiling system, following the manufacturer's instructions. Sequencing was performed on an Illumina NextSeq system. The study's own analysis went as follows. The immunoSEQ Analyzer platform handled processing of the sequence data, and clonality was calculated by taking the square root of Simpson's index of productive rearrangements. Similarity in V and J usage was quantified by Jensen-Shannon distance, and CDR3 generation probabilities were calculated with OLGA. Shared CDR3 sequences were searched in the immuneACCESS database (August 2020) and in VDJdb (December 2020). TCRdb took this table from immuneACCESS and kept in-frame rearrangements with V and J called. Such tables lack part of the clones; where checked against another copy, unresolved V genes explain under half of the gap, and the rest is unexplained. V, J and clone size reflect that table, while D and trimming were determined from the DNA. This sample has some 15,000 clones in its table, and around 83% of those were observed once. The biggest ten clones account for approximately 0.99% of the sample.

The twin pairs came from the European Cystic Fibrosis Twin and Sibling Study Cohort, which recruited patients from more than 150 CF clinics across 14 European countries. Zygosity and CFTR genotype were verified in-house, with zygosity tested by multiplex PCR of nine short tandem repeat loci. Peripheral blood was sampled from each twin, and clinical parameters were recorded on the day of blood sampling. Phenol/chloroform extraction was used to isolate genomic DNA from peripheral blood cells, and the DNA was then kept in TE buffer at 4 degrees C. The specimen was blood. The receptor's source is a boy younger than 18 with cystic fibrosis. This chain joins TRBV19 to TRBJ1-5; TRBD1 aligns with 9 central bases. The bases read TGTGCCAGTAGTAAACGGACAGGGGGCAATCAGCCCCAGCATTTT. Its translation is CASSKRTGGNQPQHF.